The 16 T cell receptor beta chains given below trace back to one sample, sequenced in a study of blood T cell repertoires in COVID-19. The data were produced by immunoSEQ multiplex PCR, yet TCRdb's version contains in-frame clones alone and is incomplete. The sample yields tens of thousands of clones, roughly 90% seen once. What was sequenced was peripheral blood. The receptors were gathered from a man in his forties or fifties with acute or convalescent COVID-19.

The chain employs TRBV5-5 and TRBJ1-5, with 8 positions matching TRBD1. V was pared by 4 bases and J by 5 bases, with 8 bases of the junction left unmatched. CDR3 length equals 15 residues. Germline CDR1 is SGHKS and CDR2 is YYEKEE (reference sequence). The CDR3, as DNA: TGTGCCAGCAGCCCCCGGACAGGGCTGGATCAGCCCCAGCATTTT. Protein: CASSPRTGLDQPQHF.

The chain is built from TRBV5-4 and TRBJ1-1; D is possibly TRBD1 (6 bases). The CDR3 contains 14 residues. Germline V gene lookup returns CDR1 SGHNT and CDR2 YYREEE (reference sequence). Trimming removed 1 base from V and 4 bases from J, with 11 bases in between. CDR3 DNA: TGTGCCAGCAGCTTGATAACAGGGAGCACTGAAGCTTTCTTT. It specifies CASSLITGSTEAFF.

The CDR3 loop reads CASSQASQSIQYF. The CDR3 coding sequence is TGTGCCAGCAGTCAGGCGAGCCAGAGCATTCAGTACTTC. V usage is TRBV7-3 and J usage is TRBJ2-4; D uncertain. V was shortened by 6 bases and J by 9 bases, with 15 bases between the two germline ends. The CDR3 consists of 13 residues. CDR1 is SGHTA, CDR2 FQGTGA, per germline.

The CDR3 reads CASPRTGRETQYF. The CDR3 nucleotides are TGTGCCAGCCCCCGGACAGGGCGGGAGACCCAGTACTTC. The chain couples TRBV6-5 to TRBJ2-5, with TRBD1 matching 8 bases. There are 13 residues in the CDR3. Germline CDR1 MNHEY, CDR2 SVGAGI. Trimming at V came to 8 bases and at J to 5 bases, leaving 7 bases not matched to a gene.

This clone was seen once. The J gene is TRBJ2-5, the V gene TRBV18; TRBD2 might be the D (6 bases). Germline CDR1 KGHSH, CDR2 LQKENI. V was clipped by 3 bases and J by 4 bases, with 12 bases between them. This CDR3 contains 14 residues. The CDR3 nucleotides are TGTGCCAGCTCACCCCTCCAGGAGGGAGAGACCCAGTACTTC. It is translated as CASSPLQEGETQYF.

The J gene is TRBJ1-4, the V gene TRBV7-9; D uncertain. From germline, CDR1 is SEHNR and CDR2 FQNEAQ (reference sequence). Between the trimmed V and J ends, which lost 3 bases and 0 bases, there was a span of 11 bases. This CDR3 spans 16 amino acids. The CDR3 spells CASSLRHSATNEKLFF. CDR3 DNA: TGTGCCAGCAGCTTGAGACACTCTGCAACTAATGAAAAACTGTTTTTT. Looking up the rest from reference TRBV7-9 and TRBJ1-4 gives the full variable domain: DTGVSQNPRHKITKRGQNVTFRCDPISEHNRLYWYRQTLGQGPEFLTYFQNEAQLEKSRLLSDRFSAERPKGSFSTLEIQRTEQGDSAMYLCASSLRHSATNEKLFFGSGTQLSVL.

The chain links TRBV4-1 to TRBJ2-7; 7 bases fit TRBD1. J gave up 4 bases and V 4 bases, and 4 bases lay outside the gene matches. The CDR3 sequence is 13 residues long. The V gene's germline CDR1 is MGHRA and CDR2 YSYEKL. The CDR3 reads CASSLGTVYEQYF. The CDR3 DNA reads as TGCGCCAGCAGCCTCGGGACAGTATACGAGCAGTACTTC.

The gene calls are TRBV6-1 and TRBJ1-1; D not certain. V dropped 1 base and J dropped 1 base, with 4 bases sitting between them. The CDR3 sequence is 13 residues long. Germline V gene data show CDR1 as MNHNS and CDR2 as SASEGT. The CDR3 region has the DNA TGTGCCAGCAGTGAAGGACAGAACACTGAAGCTTTCTTT. Its translation is CASSEGQNTEAFF.

The chain couples TRBV28 to TRBJ1-2, with unresolved D. The CDR3 covers 15 residues. The V end was cut by 7 bases, the J end by 5 bases, with 20 bases between. Looked up from germline, CDR1 is MDHEN and CDR2 is SYDVKM. The CDR3 sequence is CASIFSVVGSYGYTF. DNA for the CDR3: TGTGCCAGCATCTTTAGCGTCGTAGGCTCTTATGGCTACACCTTC.

V is TRBV18 and J is TRBJ2-1, with D possibly TRBD2 on 5 matching bases. The CDR3 contains 14 residues. V dropped 3 bases and J dropped 7 bases, with 13 bases sitting between them. In germline, CDR1 is KGHSH, CDR2 LQKENI. CDR3 nucleotide sequence: TGTGCCAGCTCACCTGCCCAGCGCGGGAATGAGCAGTTCTTC. This gives the protein CASSPAQRGNEQFF. Based on the CDR3 plus reference TRBV18 and TRBJ2-1, the full variable domain is NAGVMQNPRHLVRRRGQEARLRCSPMKGHSHVYWYRQLPEEGLKFMVYLQKENIIDESGMPKERFSAEFPKEGPSILRIQQVVRGDSAAYFCASSPAQRGNEQFFGPGTRLTVL.

V gene TRBV5-1 combines with J gene TRBJ2-5; 8 nucleotides align to TRBD1. Germline CDR1 reads SGHRS; CDR2 reads YFSETQ. The CDR3 runs to 16 residues. Trimming took 0 bases from V and 5 from J; bases not matched to a gene: 9. The CDR3 reads CASSLATGGLLETQYF. DNA for the CDR3: TGCGCCAGCAGCTTGGCTACAGGGGGATTATTGGAGACCCAGTACTTC.

This chain uses TRBV11-2 with TRBJ1-5, with D perhaps matching TRBD1 (5 bases). Germline V lookup: CDR1 SGHAT, CDR2 FQNNGV. V shed 4 bases and J shed 6 bases, with 10 bases lying between them. The CDR3 loop spans 13 amino acids. In nucleotides, the CDR3 is TGTGCCAGCAGCTGGGGGGTAGGTCAGCCCCAGCATTTT. Its translation: CASSWGVGQPQHF.

V and J are TRBV5-1 and TRBJ2-3; D may be TRBD1 (6 bases). The germline V gene has CDR1 SGHRS and CDR2 YFSETQ. The CDR3 contains 14 residues. V shed 5 bases and J shed 5 bases, with 15 bases lying between them. This CDR3 is CASRLDRTEDTQYF. The CDR3 DNA reads TGCGCCAGCAGACTCGACAGGACGGAAGATACGCAGTATTTT.

The chain couples TRBV28 to TRBJ1-1; 7 bases are shared with TRBD1. The V and J ends lost 8 bases and 1 base, in that order; junction bases with no gene match: 7. CDR1 and CDR2 from the germline V gene are MDHEN and SYDVKM. This CDR3 has 14 residues. This CDR3 reads CASALGQENTEAFF. The CDR3 coding sequence is TGTGCCAGCGCGTTAGGACAGGAGAACACTGAAGCTTTCTTT.

The chain couples TRBV5-4 to TRBJ2-5; TRBD1 matches at 7 bases. J was trimmed by 5 bases and V by 4 bases; bases with no gene match: 5. The CDR3 has 13 amino acids. Germline CDR1 SGHNT, CDR2 YYREEE (reference sequence). CDR3 DNA sequence: TGTGCCAGCAGCCGGGACAGTTTGGAGACCCAGTACTTC. It translates to CASSRDSLETQYF. Together with reference TRBV5-4 and TRBJ2-5, the CDR3 gives the full variable domain: ETGVTQSPTHLIKTRGQQVTLRCSSQSGHNTVSWYQQALGQGPQFIFQYYREEENGRGNFPPRFSGLQFPNYSSELNVNALELDDSALYLCASSRDSLETQYFGPGTRLLVL.

This clone was seen just once. V usage is TRBV9 and J usage is TRBJ1-1; the match to TRBD1 covers 10 bases. The CDR3 consists of 17 residues. Losses at the gene ends were 3 bases for V and 1 base for J; bases not matched to a gene: 9. Germline V gene sequence: CDR1 SGDLS, CDR2 YYNGEE. In DNA form, the CDR3 reads TGTGCCAGCAGCGAGTCCGGGACAGGGGACGCGAACACTGAAGCTTTCTTT. This codes for CASSESGTGDANTEAFF.